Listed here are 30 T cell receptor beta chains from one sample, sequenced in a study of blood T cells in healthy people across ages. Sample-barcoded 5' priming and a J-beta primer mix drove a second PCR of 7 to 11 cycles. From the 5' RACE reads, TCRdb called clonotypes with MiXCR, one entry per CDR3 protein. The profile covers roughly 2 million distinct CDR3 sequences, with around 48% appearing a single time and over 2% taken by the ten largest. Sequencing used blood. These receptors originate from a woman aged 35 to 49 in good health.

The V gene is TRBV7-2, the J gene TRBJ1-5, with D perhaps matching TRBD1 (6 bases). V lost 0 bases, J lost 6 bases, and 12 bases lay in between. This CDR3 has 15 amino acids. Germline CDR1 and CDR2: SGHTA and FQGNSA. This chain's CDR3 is CASSLAGRGRQPQHF. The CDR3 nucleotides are TGTGCCAGCAGCTTAGCGGGCAGGGGCCGTCAGCCCCAGCATTTT.

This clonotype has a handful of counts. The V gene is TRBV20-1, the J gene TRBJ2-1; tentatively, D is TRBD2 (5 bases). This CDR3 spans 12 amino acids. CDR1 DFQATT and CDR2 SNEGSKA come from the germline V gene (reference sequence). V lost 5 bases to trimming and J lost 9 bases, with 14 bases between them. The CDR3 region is CSAEILVTEQFF. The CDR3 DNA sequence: TGCAGTGCTGAGATACTAGTCACTGAGCAGTTCTTC.

CDR3 sequence (DNA): TGTGCCAGCAGCGGCAGGGACACTCACTATGGCTACACCTTC. Translated, it gives CASSGRDTHYGYTF. The genes are TRBV28 and TRBJ1-2; D may be TRBD1 (6 bases). Germline lookup yields CDR1 MDHEN and CDR2 SYDVKM. Between the trimmed V and J ends, which lost 6 bases and 3 bases, there was a span of 14 bases. This CDR3 is built from 14 residues.

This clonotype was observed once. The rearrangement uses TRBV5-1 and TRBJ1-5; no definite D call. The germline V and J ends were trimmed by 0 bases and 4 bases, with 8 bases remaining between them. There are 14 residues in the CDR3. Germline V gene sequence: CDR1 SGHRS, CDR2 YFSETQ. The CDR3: CASSLGMVNQPQHF. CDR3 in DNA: TGCGCCAGCAGCTTGGGTATGGTAAATCAGCCCCAGCATTTT.

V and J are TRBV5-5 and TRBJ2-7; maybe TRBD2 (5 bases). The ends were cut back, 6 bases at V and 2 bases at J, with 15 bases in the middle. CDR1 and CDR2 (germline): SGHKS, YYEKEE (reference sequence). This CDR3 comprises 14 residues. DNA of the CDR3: TGTGCCAGCACCCTGGCCGGGAACACCTACGAGCAGTACTTC. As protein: CASTLAGNTYEQYF.

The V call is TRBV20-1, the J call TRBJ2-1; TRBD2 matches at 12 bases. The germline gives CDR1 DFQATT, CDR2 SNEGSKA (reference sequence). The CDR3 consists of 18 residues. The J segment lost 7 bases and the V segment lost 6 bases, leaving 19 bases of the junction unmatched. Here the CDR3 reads CSARKKLAGGRRLNEQFF. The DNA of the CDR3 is TGCAGTGCGAGAAAGAAGCTAGCGGGGGGGCGTAGGTTGAATGAGCAGTTCTTC.

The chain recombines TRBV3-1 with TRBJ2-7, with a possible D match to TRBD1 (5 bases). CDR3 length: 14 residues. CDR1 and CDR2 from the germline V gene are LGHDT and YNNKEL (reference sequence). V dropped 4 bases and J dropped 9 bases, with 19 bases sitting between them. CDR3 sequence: CASSRPLGSGRQYF. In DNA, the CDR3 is TGTGCCAGCAGCCGACCCCTAGGGTCAGGGCGGCAGTACTTC.

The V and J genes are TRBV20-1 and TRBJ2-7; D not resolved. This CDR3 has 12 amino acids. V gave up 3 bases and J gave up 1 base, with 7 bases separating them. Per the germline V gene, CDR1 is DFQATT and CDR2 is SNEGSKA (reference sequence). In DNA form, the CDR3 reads TGCAGTGCTAGGGCGGCATCCTACGAGCAGTACTTC. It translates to CSARAASYEQYF.

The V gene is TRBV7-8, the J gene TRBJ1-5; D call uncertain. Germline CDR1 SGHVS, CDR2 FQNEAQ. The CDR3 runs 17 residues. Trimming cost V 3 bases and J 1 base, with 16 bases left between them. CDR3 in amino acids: CASSLWSWEVSNQPQHF. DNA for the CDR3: TGTGCCAGCAGCTTGTGGTCATGGGAGGTCAGCAATCAGCCCCAGCATTTT.

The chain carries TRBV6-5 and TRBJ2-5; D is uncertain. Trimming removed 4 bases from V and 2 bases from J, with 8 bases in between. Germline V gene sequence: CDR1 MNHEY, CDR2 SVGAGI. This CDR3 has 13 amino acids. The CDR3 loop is CASSSYVQETQYF. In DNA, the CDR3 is TGTGCCAGCAGTTCCTACGTACAAGAGACCCAGTACTTC.

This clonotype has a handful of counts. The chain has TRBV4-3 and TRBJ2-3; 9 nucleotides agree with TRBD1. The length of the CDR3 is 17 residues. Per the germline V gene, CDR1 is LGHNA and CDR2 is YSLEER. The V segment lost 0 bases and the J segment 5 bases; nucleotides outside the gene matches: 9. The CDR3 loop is CASSQESWTGEQDTQYF. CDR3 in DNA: TGCGCCAGCAGCCAAGAGTCGTGGACAGGGGAGCAAGATACGCAGTATTTT.

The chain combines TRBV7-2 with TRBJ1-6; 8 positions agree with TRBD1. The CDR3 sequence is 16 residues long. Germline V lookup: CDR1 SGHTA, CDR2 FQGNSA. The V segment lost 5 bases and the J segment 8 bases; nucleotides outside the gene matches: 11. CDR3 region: CASSPVRGQGDSPLHF. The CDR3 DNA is TGTGCCAGCAGCCCCGTCAGGGGGCAGGGTGATTCACCCCTCCACTTT.

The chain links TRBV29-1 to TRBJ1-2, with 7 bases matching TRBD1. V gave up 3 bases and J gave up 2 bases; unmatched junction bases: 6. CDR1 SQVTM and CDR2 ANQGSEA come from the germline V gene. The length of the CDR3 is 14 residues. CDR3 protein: CSVDKTGTNYGYTF. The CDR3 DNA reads TGCAGCGTTGATAAGACAGGGACCAACTATGGCTACACCTTC.

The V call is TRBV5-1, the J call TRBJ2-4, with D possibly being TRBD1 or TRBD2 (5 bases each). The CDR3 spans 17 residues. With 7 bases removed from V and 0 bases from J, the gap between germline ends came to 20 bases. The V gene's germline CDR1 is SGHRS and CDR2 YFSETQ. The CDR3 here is CASWSGTGAIAKNIQYF. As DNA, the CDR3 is TGCGCCAGCTGGAGTGGGACGGGCGCAATAGCCAAAAACATTCAGTACTTC.

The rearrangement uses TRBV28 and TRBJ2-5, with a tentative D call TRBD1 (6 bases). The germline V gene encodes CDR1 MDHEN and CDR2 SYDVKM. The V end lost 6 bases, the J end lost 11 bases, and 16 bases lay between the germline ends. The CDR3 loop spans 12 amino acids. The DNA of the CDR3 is TGTGCCAGCAGCTCAGGGGCTTGGGAGCAGTACTTC. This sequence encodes CASSSGAWEQYF.

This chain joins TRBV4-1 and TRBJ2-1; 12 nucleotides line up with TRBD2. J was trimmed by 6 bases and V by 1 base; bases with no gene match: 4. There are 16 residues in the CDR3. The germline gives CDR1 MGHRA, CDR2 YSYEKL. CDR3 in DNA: TGCGCCAGCAGCCAAGCGGCTAGCGGGGGGGTCAATGAGCAGTTCTTC. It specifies CASSQAASGGVNEQFF.

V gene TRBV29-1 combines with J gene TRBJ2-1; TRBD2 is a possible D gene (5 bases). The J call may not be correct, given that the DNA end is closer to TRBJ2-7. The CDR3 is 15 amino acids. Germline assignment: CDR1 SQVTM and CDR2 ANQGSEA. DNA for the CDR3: TGCAGCGTGGACGGACTCCGCCTGAGGGTTGATGAGCAGTACTTC. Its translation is CSVDGLRLRVDEQYF.

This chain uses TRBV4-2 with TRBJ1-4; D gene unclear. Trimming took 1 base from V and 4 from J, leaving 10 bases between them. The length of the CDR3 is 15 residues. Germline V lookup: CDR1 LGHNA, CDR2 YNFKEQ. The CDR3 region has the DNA TGTGCCAGCAGCCAAGGAGGACGGTATAATGAAAAACTGTTTTTT. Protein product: CASSQGGRYNEKLFF.

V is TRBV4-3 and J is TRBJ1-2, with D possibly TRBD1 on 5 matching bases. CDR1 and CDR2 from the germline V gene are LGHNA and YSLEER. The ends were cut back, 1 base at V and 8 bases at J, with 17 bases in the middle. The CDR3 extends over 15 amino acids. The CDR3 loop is CASSQVSAGLGGYTF. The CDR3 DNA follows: TGCGCCAGCAGCCAAGTCTCGGCGGGACTGGGAGGCTACACCTTC.

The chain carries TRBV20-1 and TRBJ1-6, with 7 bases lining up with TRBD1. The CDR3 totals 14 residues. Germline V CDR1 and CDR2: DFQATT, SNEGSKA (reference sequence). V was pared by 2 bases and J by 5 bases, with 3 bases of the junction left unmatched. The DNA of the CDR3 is TGCAGTGCTAGACTTGGACAGGATAATTCACCCCTCCACTTT. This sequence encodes CSARLGQDNSPLHF.

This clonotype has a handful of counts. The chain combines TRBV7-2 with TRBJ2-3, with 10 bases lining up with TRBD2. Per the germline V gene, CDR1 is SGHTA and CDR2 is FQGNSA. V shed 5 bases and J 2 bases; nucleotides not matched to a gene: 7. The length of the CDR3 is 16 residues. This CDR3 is CASSRTLAGDTDTQYF. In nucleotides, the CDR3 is TGTGCCAGCAGCCGGACTCTAGCGGGGGACACAGATACGCAGTATTTT.

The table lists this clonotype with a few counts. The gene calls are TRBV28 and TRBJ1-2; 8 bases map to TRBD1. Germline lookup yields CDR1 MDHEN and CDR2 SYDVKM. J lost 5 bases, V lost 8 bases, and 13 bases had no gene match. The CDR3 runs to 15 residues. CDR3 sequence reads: CASAPFQDRVYGYTF. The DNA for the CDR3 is TGTGCCAGCGCACCCTTCCAGGACAGGGTTTATGGCTACACCTTC.

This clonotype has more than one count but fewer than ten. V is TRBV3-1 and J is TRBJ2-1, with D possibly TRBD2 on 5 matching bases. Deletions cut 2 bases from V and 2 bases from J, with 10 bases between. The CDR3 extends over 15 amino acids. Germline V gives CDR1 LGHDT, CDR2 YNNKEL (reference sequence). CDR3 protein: CASSQSGIAYNEQFF. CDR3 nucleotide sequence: TGTGCCAGCAGCCAATCGGGGATAGCCTACAATGAGCAGTTCTTC.

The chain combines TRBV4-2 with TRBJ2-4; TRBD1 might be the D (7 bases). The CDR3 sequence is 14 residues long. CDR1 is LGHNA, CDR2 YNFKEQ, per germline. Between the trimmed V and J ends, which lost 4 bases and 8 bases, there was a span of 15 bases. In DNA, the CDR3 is TGTGCCAGCAGCCGTCCGGGACAGCGGGACATTCAGTACTTC. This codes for CASSRPGQRDIQYF.

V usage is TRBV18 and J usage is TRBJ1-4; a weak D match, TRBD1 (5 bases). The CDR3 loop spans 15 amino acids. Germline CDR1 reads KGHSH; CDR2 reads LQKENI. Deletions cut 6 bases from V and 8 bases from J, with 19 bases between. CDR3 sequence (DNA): TGTGCCAGCTCCCCCTCTGGGGGGAAGGTCGAAAAACTGTTTTTT. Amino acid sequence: CASSPSGGKVEKLFF.

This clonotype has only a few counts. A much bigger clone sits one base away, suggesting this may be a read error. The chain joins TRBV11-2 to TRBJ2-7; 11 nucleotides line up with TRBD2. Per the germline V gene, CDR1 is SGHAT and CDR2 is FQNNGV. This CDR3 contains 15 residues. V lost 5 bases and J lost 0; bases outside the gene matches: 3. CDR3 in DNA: TGTGCCAGCAGCGTTACTAGCGGGAGCTCCTACGAGCAGTACTTC. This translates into CASSVTSGSSYEQYF.

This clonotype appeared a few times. This CDR3 is CASSSPLRGQNPTGANVLTF. The CDR3 nucleotides read TGCGCCAGCAGCTCTCCATTGAGAGGACAGAACCCCACTGGGGCCAACGTCCTGACTTTC. The V call is TRBV5-1, the J call TRBJ2-6, with a possible D match to TRBD1 (6 bases). From germline, CDR1 is SGHRS and CDR2 YFSETQ. V lost 3 bases and J 2 bases, leaving 24 bases between the germline ends. The CDR3 runs 20 residues.

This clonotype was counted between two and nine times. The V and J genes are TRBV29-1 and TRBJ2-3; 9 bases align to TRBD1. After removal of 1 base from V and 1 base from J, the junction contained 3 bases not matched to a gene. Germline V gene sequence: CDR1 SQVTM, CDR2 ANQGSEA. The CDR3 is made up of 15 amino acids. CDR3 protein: CSVEAWDRGTDTQYF. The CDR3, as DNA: TGCAGCGTTGAAGCTTGGGACAGGGGCACAGATACGCAGTATTTT.

CDR3 protein: CASSGSGPQYEQYF. The CDR3 bases are TGTGCCAGCAGCGGTAGCGGGCCCCAATACGAGCAGTACTTC. The chain employs TRBV5-5 and TRBJ2-7; 7 bases align to TRBD2. Germline CDR1 is SGHKS and CDR2 is YYEKEE (reference sequence). CDR3 length: 14 residues. The junction had 8 bases not matched to a gene; V was cut back by 4 bases and J by 4 bases.

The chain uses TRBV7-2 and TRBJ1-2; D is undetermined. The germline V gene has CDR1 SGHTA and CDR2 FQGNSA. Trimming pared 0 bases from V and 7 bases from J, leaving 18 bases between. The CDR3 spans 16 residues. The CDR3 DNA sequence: TGTGCCAGCAGCTTAGCTGGGAGGGCCCCAGTGAGTGGCTACACCTTC. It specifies CASSLAGRAPVSGYTF.